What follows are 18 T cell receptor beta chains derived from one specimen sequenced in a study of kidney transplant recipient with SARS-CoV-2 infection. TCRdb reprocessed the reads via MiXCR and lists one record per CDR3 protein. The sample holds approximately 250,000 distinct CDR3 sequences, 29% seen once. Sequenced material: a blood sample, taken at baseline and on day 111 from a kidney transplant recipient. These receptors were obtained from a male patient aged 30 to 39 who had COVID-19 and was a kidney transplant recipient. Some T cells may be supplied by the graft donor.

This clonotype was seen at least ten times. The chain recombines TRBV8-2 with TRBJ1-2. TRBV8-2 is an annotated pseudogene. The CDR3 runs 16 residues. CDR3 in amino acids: CGSSNIDSRKTYGYTF. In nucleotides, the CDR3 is TGTGGCAGTAGTAACATTGATAGCCGAAAGACCTATGGCTACACCTTC.

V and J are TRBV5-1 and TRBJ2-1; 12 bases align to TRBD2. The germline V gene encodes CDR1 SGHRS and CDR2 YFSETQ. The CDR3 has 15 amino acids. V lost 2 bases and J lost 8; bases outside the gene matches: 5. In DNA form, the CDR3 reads TGCGCCAGCAGCTTAGGACTAGCGGGATTTCATGAGCAGTTCTTC. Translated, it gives CASSLGLAGFHEQFF.

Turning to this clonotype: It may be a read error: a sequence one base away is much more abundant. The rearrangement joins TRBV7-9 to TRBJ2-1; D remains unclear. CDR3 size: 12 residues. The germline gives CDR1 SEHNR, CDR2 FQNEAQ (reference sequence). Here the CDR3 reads CASSLGSAERFF. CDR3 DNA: TGTGCCAGCAGCTTAGGGTCGGCTGAGCGGTTCTTC. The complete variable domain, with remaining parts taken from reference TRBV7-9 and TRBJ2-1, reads DTGVSQNPRHKITKRGQNVTFRCDPISEHNRLYWYRQTLGQGPEFLTYFQNEAQLEKSRLLSDRFSAERPKGSFSTLEIQRTEQGDSAMYLCASSLGSAERFFGPGTRLTVL.

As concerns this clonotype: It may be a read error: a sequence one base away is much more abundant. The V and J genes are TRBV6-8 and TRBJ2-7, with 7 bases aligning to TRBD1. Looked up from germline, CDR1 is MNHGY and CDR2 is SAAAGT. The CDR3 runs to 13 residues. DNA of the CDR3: TGTGTCAGCAGTTCGCGACAGGGCTACGAGCAGTACTTC. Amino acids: CVSSSRQGYEQYF.

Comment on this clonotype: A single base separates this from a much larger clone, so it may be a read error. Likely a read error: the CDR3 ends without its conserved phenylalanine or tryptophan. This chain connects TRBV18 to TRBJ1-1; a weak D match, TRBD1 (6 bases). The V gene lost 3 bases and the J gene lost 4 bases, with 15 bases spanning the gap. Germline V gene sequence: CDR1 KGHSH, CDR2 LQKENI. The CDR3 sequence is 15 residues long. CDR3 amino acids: CASSPSTGSGTEAFL. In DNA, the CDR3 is TGTGCCAGCTCACCGTCAACAGGGAGTGGCACTGAAGCTTTCCTT.

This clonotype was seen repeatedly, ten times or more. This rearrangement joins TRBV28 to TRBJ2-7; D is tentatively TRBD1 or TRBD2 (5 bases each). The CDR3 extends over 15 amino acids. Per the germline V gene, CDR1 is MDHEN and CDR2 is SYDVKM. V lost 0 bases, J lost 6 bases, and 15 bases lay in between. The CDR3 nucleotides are TGTGCCAGCAGTTTATGGGGCGAGGGGATCAGCGAGCAGTACTTC. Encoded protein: CASSLWGEGISEQYF.

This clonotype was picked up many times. Here the CDR3 reads CASSSGTSGIEQYF. CDR3 nucleotides: TGTGCCAGCAGCTCCGGGACTAGCGGAATCGAGCAGTACTTC. The rearrangement joins TRBV7-8 to TRBJ2-7; 11 nucleotides agree with TRBD2. The V segment lost 4 bases and the J segment 6 bases; nucleotides outside the gene matches: 5. The CDR3 runs 14 residues. Germline assignment: CDR1 SGHVS and CDR2 FQNEAQ. Looking up the rest from reference TRBV7-8 and TRBJ2-7 gives the full variable domain: GAGVSQSPRYKVAKRGQDVALRCDPISGHVSLFWYQQALGQGPEFLTYFQNEAQLDKSGLPSDRFFAERPEGSVSTLKIQRTQQEDSAVYLCASSSGTSGIEQYFGPGTRLTVT.

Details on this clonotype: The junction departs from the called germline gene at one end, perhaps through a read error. The CDR3 DNA reads as TGTGCCAGCAGCTTTATCTACTCCAGCTCCCACAATGAGCAGTTCTTC. As protein: CASSFIYSSSHNEQFF. V gene TRBV5-6 combines with J gene TRBJ2-1; no clear D. This CDR3 is 16 amino acids long. The germline gives CDR1 SGHDT, CDR2 YYEEEE.

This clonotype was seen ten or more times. CDR3 region: CASSNPGSNLYEQYF. The CDR3 DNA sequence: TGTGCCAGCAGCAACCCCGGATCAAATCTCTACGAGCAGTACTTC. The chain combines TRBV7-6 with TRBJ2-7; D remains ambiguous. Deletions cut 5 bases from V and 3 bases from J, with 17 bases between. The CDR3 length is 15 residues. From germline, CDR1 is SGHVS and CDR2 FNYEAQ.

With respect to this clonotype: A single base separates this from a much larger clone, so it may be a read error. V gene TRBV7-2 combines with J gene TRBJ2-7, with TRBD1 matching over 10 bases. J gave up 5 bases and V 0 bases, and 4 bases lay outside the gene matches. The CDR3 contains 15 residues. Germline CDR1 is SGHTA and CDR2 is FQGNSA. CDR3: CTSSLATGGLDEQYF. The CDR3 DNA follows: TGTACCAGCAGCTTAGCGACAGGGGGCCTAGACGAGCAGTACTTC.

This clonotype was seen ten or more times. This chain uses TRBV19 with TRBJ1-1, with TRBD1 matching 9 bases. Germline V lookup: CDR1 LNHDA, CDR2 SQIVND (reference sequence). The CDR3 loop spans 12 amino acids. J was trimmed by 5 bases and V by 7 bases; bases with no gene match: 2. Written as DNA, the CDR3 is TGTGCCAGTAAGGGACAGGGAACTGAAGCTTTCTTT. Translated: CASKGQGTEAFF.

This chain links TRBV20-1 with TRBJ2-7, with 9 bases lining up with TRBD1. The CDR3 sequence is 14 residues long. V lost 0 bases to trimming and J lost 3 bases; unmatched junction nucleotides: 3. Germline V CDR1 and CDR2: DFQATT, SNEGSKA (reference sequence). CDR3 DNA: TGCAGTGCTAGAGAGAACAGGGGGCTCTACGAGCAGTACTTC. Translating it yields CSARENRGLYEQYF.

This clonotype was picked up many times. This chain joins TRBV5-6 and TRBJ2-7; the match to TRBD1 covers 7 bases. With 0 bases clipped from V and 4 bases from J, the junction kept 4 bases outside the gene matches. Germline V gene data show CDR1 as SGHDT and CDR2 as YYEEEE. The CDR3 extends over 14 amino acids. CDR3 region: CASSLGDSVYEQYF. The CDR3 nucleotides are TGTGCCAGCAGCTTGGGGGACAGCGTTTACGAGCAGTACTTC.

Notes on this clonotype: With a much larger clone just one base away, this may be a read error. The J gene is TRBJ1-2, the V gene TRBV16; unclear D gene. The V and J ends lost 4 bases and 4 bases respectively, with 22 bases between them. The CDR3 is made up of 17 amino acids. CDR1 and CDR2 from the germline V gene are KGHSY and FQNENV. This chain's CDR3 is CASSPGMVVRKAYGYTF. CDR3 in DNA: TGTGCCAGCAGCCCCGGGATGGTCGTTAGAAAGGCCTATGGCTACACCTTC.

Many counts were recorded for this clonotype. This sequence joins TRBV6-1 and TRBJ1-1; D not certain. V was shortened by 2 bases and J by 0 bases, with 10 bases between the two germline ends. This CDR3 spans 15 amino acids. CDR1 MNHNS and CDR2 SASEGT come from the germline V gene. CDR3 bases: TGTGCCAGCAGTGAATTTGGCTCCATGAACACTGAAGCTTTCTTT. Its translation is CASSEFGSMNTEAFF.

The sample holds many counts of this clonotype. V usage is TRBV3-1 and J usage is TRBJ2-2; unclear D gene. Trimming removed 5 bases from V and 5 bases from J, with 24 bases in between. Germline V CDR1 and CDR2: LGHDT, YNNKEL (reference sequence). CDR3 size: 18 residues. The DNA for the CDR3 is TGTGCCAGCAGCTACGCTTCTCCCATTTCAGGCTTGACCGGGGAGCTGTTTTTT. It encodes CASSYASPISGLTGELFF.

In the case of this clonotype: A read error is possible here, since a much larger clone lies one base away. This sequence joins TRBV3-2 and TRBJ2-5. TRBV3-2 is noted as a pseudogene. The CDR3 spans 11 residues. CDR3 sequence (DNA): TGTACCAGCAGCCAAACAGAGACCCAGTACTTC. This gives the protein CTSSQTETQYF.

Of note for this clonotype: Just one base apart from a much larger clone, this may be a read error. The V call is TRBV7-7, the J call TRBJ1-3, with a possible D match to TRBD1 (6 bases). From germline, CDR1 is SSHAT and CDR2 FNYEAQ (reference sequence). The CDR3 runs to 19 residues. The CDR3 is CASSSPGIYREKSGDTIYF. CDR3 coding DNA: TGTGCCAGCAGCTCCCCAGGCATTTACAGGGAAAAGTCTGGAGACACCATATATTTT.